The sequence of this T cell receptor beta chain was determined in a study of identical twins (dated by TCRdb to 2016 to 2018). In the study overall: To test whether fetal clonotypes persist, the study used deep sequencing on TCR alpha and beta repertoires from monozygotic twins, unrelated adults of various ages, and cord blood. To rule out contamination, the twin experiments were replicated at different times with different library preparation protocols. What the research found in general, with its limitations: Recombination models systematically underestimated out-of-frame TCR alpha sharing in monozygotic twins but agreed with sharing between unrelated individuals. Compared with coincidental sharing between unrelated individuals, an excess of low generation-probability sequences was observed among out-of-frame TCR alpha sequences shared between twins. In beta out-of-frame sequences, excess twin sharing was weaker, because having fewer shared sequences lowered the signal-to-noise ratio. Abundant cord blood beta clonotypes had fewer insertions, young adult naive repertoires showed a similar but weaker trend, and memory repertoires showed no such trend. Because the same donors could not be followed over many years, the conclusions relied on cross-sectional statistical analysis. Invariant T cells such as MAIT and iNKT could partly confound zero-insertion analyses, although diverse VJ usage argued against such confounding for most clonotypes.

A note on this clonotype: Its antigen target is currently unknown. Per-base qualities were not stored, and no clone one base away is much larger.

All donors were healthy Caucasians. Three pairs of female monozygotic twins, all aged roughly 18 to 30 years, made up the twin cohort. RNA for TCR libraries was isolated from peripheral blood mononuclear cells. Looking up the germline V gene (reference sequence) yields CDR1 SEHNR and CDR2 FQNEAQ. From the cysteine through the phenylalanine, the CDR3 covers 15 amino acids. Of the read, only the CDR3 DNA is kept; its 45 bases are in frame from base 1. V is shortened by 4 bases, J by 5 bases, and the region joining them spans 15 bases. Libraries came from 5' RACE. For sequencing, an Illumina HiSeq 2000 was employed. Template switching added a universal primer binding site, and the final cDNA carried a unique molecular identifier that allowed TCR cDNA molecules to be counted accurately. Specific primers in the conserved constant-segment region were used to synthesize first-strand cDNA for the TCR alpha and beta chains. To control for contamination, every cDNA library was double barcoded, receiving both a SMART-Mk sample barcode and Illumina barcodes. TruSeq adapter sequences, together with Illumina sample barcodes, were added in two successive PCR steps. The TCR alpha and beta cDNA libraries were sequenced on the Illumina HiSeq platform using custom primers. The authors' pipeline ran thus. MiGEC was used to process raw reads and extract unique molecular identifiers, and MiXCR was used to find CDR3 positions. For each individual, recombination models were inferred using an EM algorithm with the repgenHMM and IGoR tools. Shared clonotype analysis was performed with the tcR package in R, normalizing sharing by the product of cloneset sizes. To study raw recombination without the effects of thymic and clonal selection, out-of-frame nonproductive sequences were analyzed. TCRdb took the public reads, trimmed them with fastp at Q25, ran MiXCR for clone calling and kept in-frame beta chains. Rows with one shared CDR3 protein collapse into an entry with the most common genes and DNA. Here the V and J calls rest on TCRdb's processing, not on the authors' analysis. For this sample the table gives 690,000 or so distinct CDR3 sequences, of which 8.5% to 9.5% were detected only once. The ten largest clones capture roughly 0.9% of the sample.

The same specimen was also included in a second study, on yellow fever vaccine responses in identical twins. The second study's paper adds: The T cell response to vaccination in identical twins was reported by the authors to appear partly convergent and partly personalized. The study precisely tracked vaccine-responding T cell clones in identical twins.

The sequenced sample was PBMCs. The TCR was taken from a young woman in good health. The sequence joins TRBV7-9 to TRBJ2-1, with the D assignment possibly TRBD1 or TRBD2, given 5 matching bases for each. The DNA sequence is TGTGCCAGCAGCTCCCCGGGACCCCCACACAATGAGCAGTTCTTC. Its protein product is CASSSPGPPHNEQFF.